The clone carrying this TCR beta chain showed up just a few times. Its antigen is unidentified. The CD8 memory sample joined CD45RO+ cells and CCR7-negative CD45RA+ cells. The sample is drawn from a study of shared clonotypes between healthy human individuals. Findings and limits, study-wide: The researchers took only blood, and tissue repertoires probably look different. A limitation of the genetic and exposure-history diversity represented arose from few donors.

Genomic DNA (from each subset) was split evenly across several immunoSEQ plates. The protocol was immunoSEQ multiplex PCR, while the TCRdb copy is restricted to in-frame clones and leaves out a portion. The sample yields some 320,000 clones, roughly 84% seen once. V shed 1 base and J shed 3 bases, with 6 bases lying between them. The CDR3 loop spans 13 amino acids. Germline CDR1 reads SEHNR; CDR2 reads FQNEAQ (reference sequence). Sequencing was carried out using memory CD8+ T cells sorted from blood. The subset here: CD45RO+ cells pooled with CCR7-negative TemRA cells. This TCR was recovered from a man between 18 and 35 years old in good health. This rearrangement joins TRBV7-9 to TRBJ2-5; D call uncertain. The CDR3 sequence is CASSLVGEETQYF. For the CDR3, the DNA is TGTGCCAGCAGCTTAGTTGGGGAAGAGACCCAGTACTTC.